The subject of this entry is one TCR beta chain. Profiled with immunoSEQ multiplex PCR; TCRdb holds only in-frame clones, not every one. There are some 2,000,000 clones in the sample; approximately 96% occur only once, and 0.1% to 0.15% lies in the top ten. These data are taken from a study of shared clonotypes between healthy human individuals. This CDR3 is built from 15 residues. Germline V gene lookup returns CDR1 MGHRA and CDR2 YSYEKL. Trimming left V 1 base short and J 2 bases short, with 12 bases between. The specimen sequenced was naive CD4+ T cells sorted from blood. Noted subset: CD45RA+ positively selected. The TCR sequence derives from a man aged 18 to 30 in good health. The V call is TRBV4-1, the J call TRBJ2-7, with no clear D. The CDR3 reads CASSQVRGRTYEQYF. The DNA of the CDR3 is TGCGCCAGCAGCCAAGTCCGCGGCCGTACCTACGAGCAGTACTTC.